Here is one T cell receptor beta chain with its context. The antigen is undetermined. Around day 10 of culture, CD4+ T cells were separated out. Half-medium exchanges with IL-2 medium took place on days 3 and 7. This sample is drawn from a study of vaccination effects on CD4 cells after COVID-19. The wider study: Vaccination of participants consisted of two doses of either the BNT162b2 or mRNA-1273 vaccine.

Broader study findings: Clones induced by infection and by vaccine showed marked clonal contraction late after vaccination.

Produced via immunoSEQ multiplex PCR; TCRdb's table is partial and in-frame only. The repertoire consists of about 35,000 clones, with around 63% occurring once and the leading ten covering just over 4%. The sample in question was CD4+ T cells from PBMCs cultured without peptide, obtained before COVID-19 vaccination. The sequence was obtained from a human donor who received a COVID-19 vaccine.

The DNA of the CDR3 is TGTGCCAGCAGCTTAGGTCCTCCATCTGATACGCAGTATTTT. It specifies CASSLGPPSDTQYF. The chain uses TRBV5-5 and TRBJ2-3; D is uncertain. The V and J ends lost 2 bases and 6 bases respectively, with 13 bases between them. This CDR3 contains 14 residues. The germline V gene encodes CDR1 SGHKS and CDR2 YYEKEE (reference sequence).